This T cell receptor (beta chain) was sequenced for a study of vaccination and CD4 T cells after COVID-19. Study-wide background: The convalescent population consisted of six males and four females, two of whom were of Hispanic ethnicity.

This CDR3 spans 13 amino acids. V lost 4 bases, J lost 11 bases, and 17 bases lay in between. The germline V gene encodes CDR1 KGHSH and CDR2 LQKENI. The treatment: roughly 11-day PBMC culture with coronavirus spike peptide pools or control peptides (ViraFEST assay). In regard to this clonotype: Its antigen remains unidentified.

Sequencing of cultured CD4+ T cell DNA used the Oncomine TCR Beta short-read assay. TCRdb used MiXCR to reprocess the PCR reads, holding one entry per CDR3 protein. The table records some 20,000 distinct CDR3 sequences, 26% of them present only once. Study outcomes and limitations: Post-infection sampling omitted early timepoints and covered relatively few convalescent patients.

The TCR sequence derives from a human donor with COVID-19. The chain combines TRBV18 with TRBJ1-1; possibly TRBD1 for D (6 bases). Sequencing was carried out using cultured CD4+ T cells from blood. CDR3 protein: CASSLSDSRGAFF. CDR3 nucleotides: TGTGCCAGCTCACTATCGGACAGTCGTGGGGCTTTCTTT.